The 30 T cell receptor beta chains reported below all come from one sample, sequenced in a study of cytomegalovirus exposure and HLA in healthy donors. 13 Jbeta primers and 60 Vbeta primers were used for the PCR. Sequencing was performed with immunoSEQ multiplex PCR; in TCRdb, only in-frame clones are kept and a portion is missing. Of approximately 180,000 clones in the sample, around three quarters were seen once. Input material: PBMCs. The receptors shown here come from a woman aged 30 to 39 in good health and CMV-seronegative.

The chain recombines TRBV5-4 with TRBJ2-4; 8 bases line up with TRBD1. Looked up from germline, CDR1 is SGHNT and CDR2 is YYREEE (reference sequence). J lost 7 bases, V lost 4 bases, and 4 bases had no gene match. CDR3 length equals 13 residues. CDR3 sequence: CASSPDRANIQYF. The CDR3 nucleotides read TGTGCCAGCAGCCCGGACAGGGCGAACATTCAGTACTTC.

The chain uses TRBV15 and TRBJ1-4; D is possibly TRBD1 (5 bases). Germline values: CDR1 LNHNV, CDR2 YYDKDF (reference sequence). V lost 1 base, J lost 7 bases, and 10 bases lay in between. The CDR3 has 14 amino acids. The CDR3 DNA reads as TGTGCCACCAGCAGAGGGCTGGGGCCTGAAAAACTGTTTTTT. Translated: CATSRGLGPEKLFF.

The rearrangement links TRBV5-1 to TRBJ1-2, with TRBD1 matching 7 bases. Germline CDR1 is SGHRS and CDR2 is YFSETQ. The CDR3 is 15 residues long. Trimming removed 1 base from V and 4 bases from J; junction bases left unmatched: 7. CDR3 nucleotide sequence: TGCGCCAGCAGCTTGTACGAGGGGGCCCGCTATGGCTACACCTTC. This codes for CASSLYEGARYGYTF.

V is TRBV28 and J is TRBJ2-2, with 7 bases aligning to TRBD1. V shed 4 bases, J shed 8 bases, and the junction held 16 bases outside the gene matches. Germline CDR1 reads MDHEN; CDR2 reads SYDVKM. The CDR3 contains 17 residues. The CDR3 is CASSYHGTASRRGELFF. As DNA, the CDR3 is TGTGCCAGCAGTTACCACGGGACAGCCTCCCGTCGAGGGGAGCTGTTTTTT.

The chain employs TRBV5-6 and TRBJ2-7, with D unresolved. The CDR3 spans 11 residues. Deletions cut 2 bases from V and 7 bases from J, with 7 bases between. Per germline, CDR1 SGHDT and CDR2 YYEEEE. Written as DNA, the CDR3 is TGTGCCAGCAGCTTTTATGAGGAGCAGTACTTC. Its translation: CASSFYEEQYF.

The chain has TRBV7-9 and TRBJ1-5; 9 positions agree with TRBD1. The CDR3 contains 19 residues. Looked up from germline, CDR1 is SEHNR and CDR2 is FQNEAQ (reference sequence). V trimming: 4 bases; J trimming: 1 base; junction bases outside the gene matches: 14. CDR3 protein: CASSSTAGTGGTSNQPQHF. The CDR3 bases are TGTGCCAGCAGCTCAACCGCAGGAACAGGGGGCACAAGCAATCAGCCCCAGCATTTT. The variable domain in full, completed from reference TRBV7-9 and TRBJ1-5, reads DTGVSQNPRHKITKRGQNVTFRCDPISEHNRLYWYRQTLGQGPEFLTYFQNEAQLEKSRLLSDRFSAERPKGSFSTLEIQRTEQGDSAMYLCASSSTAGTGGTSNQPQHFGDGTRLSIL.

The chain couples TRBV2 to TRBJ1-2; weak D call: TRBD1 (6 bases). The CDR3 runs 14 residues. V was pared by 10 bases and J by 8 bases, with 23 bases between. CDR1 and CDR2 from the germline V gene are SNHLY and FYNNEI. In DNA form, the CDR3 reads TGTGCCACCAACAGGGTGGTACTAGTAGTCGGCTACACCTTC. Amino acids: CATNRVVLVVGYTF. Full variable domain (rest looked up from reference TRBV2 and TRBJ1-2): EPEVTQTPSHQVTQMGQEVILRCVPISNHLYFYWYRQILGQKVEFLVSFYNNEISEKSEIFDDQFSVERPDGSNFTLKIRSTKLEDSAMYFCATNRVVLVVGYTFGSGTRLTVV.

This chain joins TRBV27 and TRBJ1-1, with 8 bases matching TRBD1. V was pared by 3 bases and J by 10 bases, with 4 bases of the junction left unmatched. Germline assignment: CDR1 MNHEY and CDR2 SMNVEV (reference sequence). The CDR3 contains 12 residues. CDR3 in amino acids: CASSFGQGTAFF. CDR3 coding DNA: TGTGCCAGCAGTTTTGGACAGGGAACAGCTTTCTTT.

This clone was counted only a few times. The chain couples TRBV15 to TRBJ1-5; possible D gene TRBD1, 5 bases. Germline V gene data show CDR1 as LNHNV and CDR2 as YYDKDF (reference sequence). The CDR3 consists of 16 residues. Trimming cost V 1 base and J 1 base, with 11 bases left between them. CDR3 protein: CATSRGWGESNQPQHF. The DNA for the CDR3 is TGTGCCACCAGCAGAGGCTGGGGCGAGAGCAATCAGCCCCAGCATTTT.

The rearrangement uses TRBV5-6 and TRBJ1-2, with 7 nucleotides matching TRBD1. The V and J ends lost 4 bases and 8 bases, in that order; junction bases with no gene match: 14. The CDR3 is made up of 15 amino acids. Germline CDR1 and CDR2: SGHDT and YYEEEE. CDR3 sequence reads: CASSKKNRGPGGYTF. The DNA for the CDR3 is TGTGCCAGCAGCAAAAAGAACAGGGGTCCCGGGGGCTACACCTTC.

The chain combines TRBV9 with TRBJ2-1; no firm D call. The CDR3 runs 12 residues. V lost 0 bases and J lost 7, with 5 bases in between. Germline values: CDR1 SGDLS, CDR2 YYNGEE. The CDR3 loop reads CASSVAANEQFF. The CDR3 DNA is TGTGCCAGCAGCGTAGCTGCGAATGAGCAGTTCTTC.

The chain combines TRBV19 with TRBJ1-2; the match to TRBD1 covers 8 bases. Germline trimming cut 4 bases from V and 4 bases from J; bases unmatched to any gene: 2. The CDR3 is 13 amino acids. The germline CDR1 and CDR2 sequences are LNHDA and SQIVND (reference sequence). The CDR3 DNA follows: TGTGCCAGTAGTACCGGGACAGGCTATGGCTACACCTTC. It encodes CASSTGTGYGYTF.

The DNA for the CDR3 is TGTGCCAGCACCACCCGACAGGTTTCCCACCACTTT. Its translation is CASTTRQVSHHF. The chain links TRBV28 to TRBJ1-6, with D possibly being TRBD1 (6 bases). CDR3 size: 12 residues. Germline CDR1 MDHEN, CDR2 SYDVKM. Trimming removed 7 bases from V and 18 bases from J, with 19 bases in between.

The V gene is TRBV6-6, the J gene TRBJ2-7, with D uncertain. The CDR3 has 13 residues. Per the germline V gene, CDR1 is MNHNY and CDR2 is SVGAGI (reference sequence). V lost 6 bases to trimming and J lost 4 bases, with 13 bases between them. Here the CDR3 DNA reads TGTGCCAGCAGCCTCTCGGTAGAGTACGAGCAGTACTTC. It yields the protein CASSLSVEYEQYF.

This clone was found a few times. V usage is TRBV27 and J usage is TRBJ2-1; 15 bases align to TRBD2. The CDR3 runs to 14 residues. Germline values: CDR1 MNHEY, CDR2 SMNVEV (reference sequence). J lost 9 bases, V lost 6 bases, and 3 bases had no gene match. CDR3 protein: CASRPGLAGGEQFF. CDR3 DNA sequence: TGTGCCAGCAGACCGGGACTAGCGGGGGGTGAGCAGTTCTTC.

The genes are TRBV9 and TRBJ2-2; tentatively, D is TRBD1 (7 bases). This CDR3 spans 15 amino acids. CDR1 and CDR2 (germline): SGDLS, YYNGEE. V was shortened by 3 bases and J by 5 bases, with 14 bases between the two germline ends. The CDR3 DNA reads TGTGCCAGCAGCGACATTCAGGGGGGAACCGGGGAGCTGTTTTTT. It specifies CASSDIQGGTGELFF.

The rearrangement links TRBV19 to TRBJ1-1, with no clear D. The germline V gene encodes CDR1 LNHDA and CDR2 SQIVND (reference sequence). Between the trimmed V and J ends, which lost 3 bases and 1 base, there was a span of 6 bases. The CDR3 is made up of 13 amino acids. This CDR3 is CASSMIRNTEAFF. DNA for the CDR3: TGTGCCAGTAGTATGATCAGGAACACTGAAGCTTTCTTT.

This chain uses TRBV19 with TRBJ2-7; TRBD2 aligns across 13 bases. Germline-derived CDR1 and CDR2 are LNHDA and SQIVND (reference sequence). Trimming cost V 7 bases and J 7 bases; bases outside gene matches: 13. The CDR3 covers 16 residues. The CDR3 sequence is CASNDGGLAGAEEQYF. CDR3 DNA sequence: TGTGCCAGTAATGACGGTGGACTAGCGGGAGCGGAGGAGCAGTACTTC.

V gene TRBV7-9 combines with J gene TRBJ1-6, with 7 bases aligning to TRBD1. The CDR3 has 14 residues. Unmatched junction bases numbered 4, after V lost 4 bases and J lost 7 bases. Germline V gene data show CDR1 as SEHNR and CDR2 as FQNEAQ (reference sequence). The CDR3 sequence is CASSSGQANSPLHF. The CDR3 DNA reads TGTGCCAGCAGCTCCGGACAGGCCAATTCACCCCTCCACTTT.

The CDR3 reads CASSVGRLNNEQFF. The CDR3 coding sequence is TGTGCCAGCAGCGTAGGCCGACTCAACAATGAGCAGTTCTTC. This chain uses TRBV9 with TRBJ2-1; unclear D gene. V shed 0 bases and J shed 5 bases, with 9 bases lying between them. Germline V CDR1 and CDR2: SGDLS, YYNGEE. The CDR3 has 14 amino acids. The whole variable domain, remainder taken from reference TRBV9 and TRBJ2-1, is DSGVTQTPKHLITATGQRVTLRCSPRSGDLSVYWYQQSLDQGLQFLIQYYNGEERAKGNILERFSAQQFPDLHSELNLSSLELGDSALYFCASSVGRLNNEQFFGPGTRLTVL.

The chain has TRBV10-3 and TRBJ2-2; unclear D gene. The CDR3 consists of 14 residues. Germline CDR1 ENHRY, CDR2 SYGVKD. V shed 2 bases and J shed 4 bases, with 8 bases lying between them. Written as DNA, the CDR3 is TGTGCCATCAGTGAGATGATAGTCACCGGGGAGCTGTTTTTT. It encodes CAISEMIVTGELFF.

The V call is TRBV27, the J call TRBJ1-2, with 12 bases matching TRBD1. After removal of 9 bases from V and 7 bases from J, the junction contained 6 bases not matched to a gene. This CDR3 has 13 residues. Germline CDR1 reads MNHEY; CDR2 reads SMNVEV (reference sequence). In DNA, the CDR3 is TGTGCCAGTACCGGGACAGGGGGCGTTGGCTACACCTTC. This sequence encodes CASTGTGGVGYTF.

V gene TRBV7-2 combines with J gene TRBJ2-3; 7 bases are shared with TRBD2. The CDR3 length is 16 residues. Trimming cost V 4 bases and J 1 base; bases outside gene matches: 8. Germline assignment: CDR1 SGHTA and CDR2 FQGNSA. CDR3 DNA: TGTGCCAGCAGCTCTATAGCGGGTGGGGGCACAGATACGCAGTATTTT. Translating it yields CASSSIAGGGTDTQYF. Together with reference TRBV7-2 and TRBJ2-3, the CDR3 gives the full variable domain: GAGVSQSPSNKVTEKGKDVELRCDPISGHTALYWYRQSLGQGLEFLIYFQGNSAPDKSGLPSDRFSAERTGGSVSTLTIQRTQQEDSAVYLCASSSIAGGGTDTQYFGPGTRLTVL.

V is TRBV2 and J is TRBJ1-5, with a weak D call TRBD1 (5 bases). The V gene lost 3 bases and the J gene lost 7 bases, with 10 bases spanning the gap. From germline, CDR1 is SNHLY and CDR2 FYNNEI. The CDR3 is made up of 13 amino acids. CDR3 DNA sequence: TGTGCCAGCAGTGATCCGGGGGAGCAGCCCCAGCATTTT. Its protein product is CASSDPGEQPQHF.

This clone has only a few counts. This chain connects TRBV27 to TRBJ1-1; the D is unclear. Germline V gene data show CDR1 as MNHEY and CDR2 as SMNVEV (reference sequence). Trimming pared 0 bases from V and 2 bases from J, leaving 4 bases between. This CDR3 has 13 amino acids. The CDR3: CASSLSLNTEAFF. CDR3 DNA sequence: TGTGCCAGCAGTTTATCACTAAACACTGAAGCTTTCTTT.

The CDR3 bases are TGCGCCAGCAGCCAAGTTTTGGTCCGGGACAGGTACGAGCAGTACTTC. Translating gives CASSQVLVRDRYEQYF. This sequence joins TRBV4-1 and TRBJ2-7; 8 bases line up with TRBD1. Germline-derived CDR1 and CDR2 are MGHRA and YSYEKL. V was pared by 1 base and J by 4 bases, with 9 bases of the junction left unmatched. This CDR3 has 16 amino acids.

The chain links TRBV5-4 to TRBJ2-3; 7 bases fit TRBD2. Germline-derived CDR1 and CDR2 are SGHNT and YYREEE (reference sequence). The CDR3 has 14 amino acids. CDR3 protein: CAARSGLSTDTQYF. In DNA, the CDR3 is TGTGCTGCACGGTCGGGACTAAGCACAGATACGCAGTATTTT. Variable domain in full (rest from reference TRBV5-4 and TRBJ2-3): ETGVTQSPTHLIKTRGQQVTLRCSSQSGHNTVSWYQQALGQGPQFIFQYYREEENGRGNFPPRFSGLQFPNYSSELNVNALELDDSALYLCAARSGLSTDTQYFGPGTRLTVL.

V gene TRBV19 combines with J gene TRBJ2-5; D is possibly TRBD1 (5 bases). The CDR3 loop spans 14 amino acids. Trimming took off 6 bases at V and 9 bases at J, with 20 bases between the two ends. The germline CDR1 and CDR2 sequences are LNHDA and SQIVND (reference sequence). CDR3 sequence: CASRMTVTGWPQYF. Here the CDR3 DNA reads TGTGCCAGTAGGATGACAGTGACCGGGTGGCCCCAGTACTTC.

The rearrangement joins TRBV7-9 to TRBJ2-7; TRBD2 aligns across 9 bases. Unmatched junction bases numbered 5, after V lost 5 bases and J lost 0 bases. Germline CDR1 SEHNR, CDR2 FQNEAQ (reference sequence). CDR3 length: 15 amino acids. DNA of the CDR3: TGTGCCAGCAGCCCGGGACTAGCAATCTCCTACGAGCAGTACTTC. It yields the protein CASSPGLAISYEQYF.

Remarks on this clone: A read error may account for a junction end that differs from germline. The chain links TRBV11-2 to TRBJ2-7; 7 bases fit TRBD2. Looked up from germline, CDR1 is SGHAT and CDR2 is FQNNGV. The CDR3 length is 14 residues. The CDR3 bases are TGTGCCAGCAGCAGAGCCCTGGCTAGCGGTTCTGTGGACTTC. It translates to CASSRALASGSVDF.